This T cell receptor beta chain is drawn from a study of cytomegalovirus exposure and HLA in healthy donors. Whole-study findings and limits: Highly shared variants forming one cluster were likely a sequencing artifact. While the bulk of TCR sequences proved rare, some public TCRs turned up in many donors.

The germline V and J ends were trimmed by 4 bases and 0 bases, with 12 bases remaining between them. CDR1 and CDR2 (germline): LGHNA, YNFKEQ. CDR3 length: 15 residues. The PCR had 60 Vbeta and 13 Jbeta primers. Only in-frame clones appear in the TCRdb table, and some are missing; sequencing was by immunoSEQ multiplex PCR. This sample has about 140,000 clones; around 80% occur once, and the top ten carry over 8.5%. Comment on this clone: The target antigen is unknown.

The source material was PBMCs. The sequence was obtained from a woman aged 45 to 65 in good health and CMV-seropositive. The rearrangement links TRBV4-2 to TRBJ1-1, with D perhaps TRBD1 (6 bases). For the CDR3, the DNA is TGTGCCAGCAGCCGCCCAGGACAGCTGAACACTGAAGCTTTCTTT. Its translation is CASSRPGQLNTEAFF.